Listed here are 30 T cell receptor beta chains from one sample, sequenced in a study of cytomegalovirus exposure and HLA in healthy donors. It was with 60 Vbeta and 13 Jbeta primers that the PCR ran. Using immunoSEQ multiplex PCR, the repertoire was profiled, and TCRdb retains in-frame clones only, with some absent. Seen here are under 150,000 clones, 78% observed once, and the top ten hold around 1.8%. The material sequenced was PBMCs. Receptors were obtained from a middle-aged woman in good health and CMV-seronegative.

The chain uses TRBV19 and TRBJ2-7, with 8 positions matching TRBD2. CDR1 is LNHDA and CDR2 is SQIVND in the germline V gene (reference sequence). The CDR3 runs 15 residues. V dropped 7 bases and J dropped 2; count of bases not matched to a gene: 10. In DNA form, the CDR3 reads TGTGCCAGTATGACCCAAGCGGGGGCCACCTACGAGCAGTACTTC. It encodes CASMTQAGATYEQYF.

The sample holds a few counts of this clone. The chain joins TRBV30 to TRBJ2-5, with a possible D match to TRBD1 (6 bases). Germline loops: CDR1 GTSNPN, CDR2 SVGIG (reference sequence). Trimming pared 1 base from V and 1 base from J, leaving 10 bases between. This CDR3 comprises 14 residues. CDR3 sequence (DNA): TGTGCCTGGAGTGGTACAGGGCCCCAAGAGACCCAGTACTTC. Its translation is CAWSGTGPQETQYF.

CDR3 in amino acids: CASSFLGGSETQYF. CDR3 bases: TGTGCCAGCAGCTTCTTAGGGGGTTCGGAGACCCAGTACTTC. This chain uses TRBV7-3 with TRBJ2-5, with TRBD1 as a possible D gene (6 bases). The V end was cut by 3 bases, the J end by 5 bases, with 13 bases between. This CDR3 is 14 amino acids long. Germline CDR1 and CDR2: SGHTA and FQGTGA. Full variable domain (rest looked up from reference TRBV7-3 and TRBJ2-5): GAGVSQTPSNKVTEKGKYVELRCDPISGHTALYWYRQSLGQGPEFLIYFQGTGAADDSGLPNDRFFAVRPEGSVSTLKIQRTERGDSAVYLCASSFLGGSETQYFGPGTRLLVL.

The V and J genes are TRBV5-1 and TRBJ1-2; a weak D match, TRBD1 (5 bases). The ends were cut back, 1 base at V and 8 bases at J, with 15 bases in the middle. The CDR3 totals 14 residues. CDR1 is SGHRS and CDR2 is YFSETQ in the germline V gene. CDR3 residues: CASSLRQGPEGYTF. The CDR3 DNA sequence: TGCGCCAGCAGCTTGAGGCAGGGTCCGGAAGGCTACACCTTC.

The chain has TRBV7-8 and TRBJ2-7, with D possibly matching TRBD1 (6 bases). The CDR3 has 14 residues. Trimming cost V 1 base and J 2 bases, with 9 bases left between them. CDR1 SGHVS and CDR2 FQNEAQ come from the germline V gene. The CDR3 here is CASSLVGGTYEQYF. The CDR3 bases are TGTGCCAGCAGCTTAGTTGGGGGCACCTACGAGCAGTACTTC.

The rearrangement links TRBV2 to TRBJ2-2; D might be TRBD2 (5 bases). Trimming left V 1 base short and J 0 bases short, with 6 bases between. The CDR3 has 15 residues. Germline V gives CDR1 SNHLY, CDR2 FYNNEI. The CDR3 reads CASSEGGANTGELFF. CDR3 sequence (DNA): TGTGCCAGCAGTGAAGGGGGAGCGAACACCGGGGAGCTGTTTTTT.

The chain recombines TRBV6-1 with TRBJ2-7, with TRBD1 matching 9 bases. CDR1 MNHNS and CDR2 SASEGT come from the germline V gene. V gave up 7 bases and J gave up 3 bases; unmatched junction bases: 10. The CDR3 covers 15 residues. CDR3 DNA: TGTGCCAGCAACCCAGAACAGGGGGCGCGCTACGAGCAGTACTTC. Its translation is CASNPEQGARYEQYF.

The J gene is TRBJ1-2, the V gene TRBV5-6, with TRBD1 matching 8 bases. CDR1 SGHDT and CDR2 YYEEEE come from the germline V gene. V shed 2 bases, J shed 7 bases, and the junction held 7 bases outside the gene matches. The CDR3 extends over 14 amino acids. The CDR3 loop reads CASSFTDRVSGYTF. The CDR3 region has the DNA TGTGCCAGCAGCTTCACGGACAGGGTCAGTGGCTACACCTTC.

This clone was observed a handful of times. J is TRBJ1-6 and V is TRBV5-1; D is unresolved. From germline, CDR1 is SGHRS and CDR2 YFSETQ. CDR3 length: 15 amino acids. V shed 0 bases and J shed 8 bases, with 12 bases lying between them. The CDR3: CASSLVGYSHSPLHF. The CDR3 DNA reads as TGCGCCAGCAGCTTGGTTGGGTACAGCCATTCACCCCTCCACTTT.

The genes are TRBV23-1 and TRBJ2-1; D unclear. TRBV23-1 falls under the ORF class, with uncertain function. The CDR3 totals 17 residues. Trimming shortened V by 4 bases and J by 0 bases, and 16 bases separated the two germline ends. The CDR3 protein is CASSPILTELSYNEQFF. CDR3 DNA sequence: TGCGCCAGCAGTCCTATTCTCACAGAACTCTCCTACAATGAGCAGTTCTTC.

This clone has only one observation. This chain connects TRBV7-8 to TRBJ2-1; 12 bases match TRBD2. This CDR3 has 16 residues. Looked up from germline, CDR1 is SGHVS and CDR2 is FQNEAQ. V lost 2 bases, J lost 8 bases, and 7 bases stayed unmatched. CDR3 DNA: TGTGCCAGCAGCTTAAAGACTAGCGGGAGTTTGGATGAGCAGTTCTTC. Protein product: CASSLKTSGSLDEQFF.

In its sample, this clone was seen a few times. The chain is built from TRBV6-1 and TRBJ2-7; D may be TRBD2 (5 bases). Looked up from germline, CDR1 is MNHNS and CDR2 is SASEGT. V lost 10 bases and J 3 bases, leaving 13 bases between the germline ends. There are 12 residues in the CDR3. This CDR3 reads CATGWGDYEQYF. The CDR3 DNA follows: TGTGCCACCGGGTGGGGAGACTACGAGCAGTACTTC.

The chain carries TRBV6-1 and TRBJ1-1; 7 bases line up with TRBD1. CDR1 is MNHNS, CDR2 SASEGT, per germline. This CDR3 has 12 amino acids. V shed 8 bases and J 11 bases; nucleotides not matched to a gene: 11. The CDR3 loop reads CASDGRQGRAFF. The DNA of the CDR3 is TGTGCCAGCGATGGAAGACAGGGAAGGGCTTTCTTT.

This clone was recorded a few times. The chain has TRBV6-1 and TRBJ2-1, with 8 bases lining up with TRBD2. Looked up from germline, CDR1 is MNHNS and CDR2 is SASEGT. This CDR3 has 15 residues. J lost 3 bases, V lost 7 bases, and 8 bases had no gene match. The CDR3 DNA is TGTGCCAGCAACTCGTTAGCGGGGAGCTACAATGAGCAGTTCTTC. It yields the protein CASNSLAGSYNEQFF.

This clone was seen once. As DNA, the CDR3 is TGTGCCAGCAGTTTGAGCGGGTTCGGCGAGCAGTACTTC. Its translation is CASSLSGFGEQYF. This rearrangement joins TRBV27 to TRBJ2-7, with D maybe TRBD2 (6 bases). Trimming left V 3 bases short and J 6 bases short, with 12 bases between. The CDR3 consists of 13 residues. The germline V gene has CDR1 MNHEY and CDR2 SMNVEV (reference sequence).

This chain uses TRBV5-1 with TRBJ2-5, with TRBD1 matching 10 bases. The CDR3 contains 15 residues. Trimming took 3 bases from V and 5 from J; bases not matched to a gene: 7. The germline V gene encodes CDR1 SGHRS and CDR2 YFSETQ. The CDR3 protein is CASSSFGTGEETQYF. Here the CDR3 DNA reads TGCGCCAGCAGCTCCTTCGGGACAGGGGAGGAGACCCAGTACTTC.

This clone was seen a handful of times. The chain is built from TRBV10-3 and TRBJ2-2; 9 nucleotides match TRBD1. Trimming took 6 bases from V and 0 from J; bases not matched to a gene: 8. This CDR3 comprises 17 residues. Germline V lookup: CDR1 ENHRY, CDR2 SYGVKD. The DNA for the CDR3 is TGTGCCATCAGGGCGACAGGGGGATTCCCGAACACCGGGGAGCTGTTTTTT. It encodes CAIRATGGFPNTGELFF.

V is TRBV7-8 and J is TRBJ2-5, with 12 bases aligning to TRBD2. This CDR3 spans 15 amino acids. Looked up from germline, CDR1 is SGHVS and CDR2 is FQNEAQ. The trim removed 6 bases at V and 3 bases at J, leaving 5 bases unmatched. CDR3 bases: TGTGCCAGCAGGTCGCTAGCGGGGGGGGAAGAGACCCAGTACTTC. Protein product: CASRSLAGGEETQYF.

The genes are TRBV27 and TRBJ2-7; tentative D call: TRBD2 (5 bases). Germline CDR1 MNHEY, CDR2 SMNVEV (reference sequence). The CDR3 is 13 amino acids. V was clipped by 1 base and J by 5 bases, with 9 bases between them. Written as DNA, the CDR3 is TGTGCCAGCAGTTTATTAGTGGAGGACGAGCAGTACTTC. This sequence encodes CASSLLVEDEQYF.

The J gene is TRBJ2-3, the V gene TRBV7-3; 8 bases align to TRBD1. The ends lost 5 bases at V and 10 bases at J; junction bases unmatched: 5. Germline CDR1 is SGHTA and CDR2 is FQGTGA. The CDR3 contains 12 residues. DNA of the CDR3: TGTGCCAGCAGCCCTGGACAGGGCTCGCAGTATTTT. This codes for CASSPGQGSQYF.

The rearrangement links TRBV19 to TRBJ2-3; 11 nucleotides align to TRBD2. Trimming removed 5 bases from V and 6 bases from J; junction bases left unmatched: 4. There are 14 residues in the CDR3. Germline CDR1 is LNHDA and CDR2 is SQIVND (reference sequence). CDR3 in DNA: TGTGCCAGTAGTGCACTAGCGGGAGCGGATACGCAGTATTTT. Translating gives CASSALAGADTQYF.

Remarks on this clone: Other DNA sequences in this specimen translate into the identical CDR3. The V and J genes are TRBV11-2 and TRBJ2-5; possibly TRBD1 for D (6 bases). Germline CDR1 reads SGHAT; CDR2 reads FQNNGV. The V end lost 5 bases, the J end lost 2 bases, and 9 bases lay between the germline ends. The CDR3 loop spans 13 amino acids. The CDR3 loop reads CASSLQGQETQYF. For the CDR3, the DNA is TGTGCCAGCAGCCTACAGGGTCAAGAGACCCAGTACTTC.

The J gene is TRBJ2-3, the V gene TRBV9, with a tentative D call TRBD2 (7 bases). The V and J ends lost 0 bases and 0 bases respectively, with 11 bases between them. CDR1 is SGDLS and CDR2 is YYNGEE in the germline V gene. The CDR3 totals 16 residues. This chain's CDR3 is CASSVEAGHSTDTQYF. CDR3 DNA: TGTGCCAGCAGCGTAGAAGCGGGACATAGCACAGATACGCAGTATTTT.

As regards this clone: The CDR3 does not end in the conserved phenylalanine or tryptophan, so this is likely a read error. J is TRBJ1-1 and V is TRBV5-1, with TRBD1 identical over 10 bases. Germline V CDR1 and CDR2: SGHRS, YFSETQ. Trimming took 4 bases from V and 3 from J; bases not matched to a gene: 6. The CDR3 sequence is 15 residues long. Here the CDR3 DNA reads TGCGCCAGCAGCCCGGGACAGGGGATGGACACTGAAGCTTTCCTT. Its protein is CASSPGQGMDTEAFL.

J is TRBJ2-4 and V is TRBV9; 8 bases align to TRBD1. The CDR3 is 18 amino acids. J lost 1 base, V lost 4 bases, and 13 bases had no gene match. CDR1 is SGDLS, CDR2 YYNGEE, per germline. CDR3 bases: TGTGCCAGCAGCCCCTCGGGACAGGTGGGTCCGGCCAAAAACATTCAGTACTTC. As protein: CASSPSGQVGPAKNIQYF.

The chain couples TRBV19 to TRBJ1-2; TRBD1 matches at 8 bases. The CDR3 sequence is 13 residues long. CDR1 is LNHDA, CDR2 SQIVND, per germline (reference sequence). J gave up 7 bases and V 5 bases, and 6 bases lay outside the gene matches. As DNA, the CDR3 is TGTGCCAGTAGTTTGCAGGGGGCCGGTGGCTACACCTTC. Protein sequence: CASSLQGAGGYTF.

This clone was counted only a few times. V gene TRBV6-4 combines with J gene TRBJ1-1; D uncertain. The V end lost 8 bases, the J end lost 4 bases, and 17 bases lay between the germline ends. There are 14 residues in the CDR3. The germline gives CDR1 MRHNA, CDR2 SNTAGT. Written as DNA, the CDR3 is TGTGCCAGCCGACTCGACCCCCCCGGCACTGAAGCTTTCTTT. Protein: CASRLDPPGTEAFF.

This sequence joins TRBV6-5 and TRBJ2-7, with 10 bases matching TRBD1. The ends lost 6 bases at V and 6 bases at J; junction bases unmatched: 8. The CDR3 runs 14 residues. CDR1 MNHEY and CDR2 SVGAGI come from the germline V gene. The CDR3 loop reads CASSPGTGVSEQYF. The DNA of the CDR3 is TGTGCCAGCAGCCCCGGGACAGGGGTTTCCGAGCAGTACTTC.

This clone was recorded a few times. The CDR3 DNA follows: TGCGCCAGCAGCTTGGGGTCTCTTACAGGGCTCTTGGGGGAAAAACTGTTTTTT. This sequence encodes CASSLGSLTGLLGEKLFF. The chain has TRBV5-1 and TRBJ1-4, with D perhaps matching TRBD1 (6 bases). Trimming took off 0 bases at V and 8 bases at J, with 23 bases between the two ends. This CDR3 has 18 residues. The germline gives CDR1 SGHRS, CDR2 YFSETQ.

This sequence joins TRBV4-1 and TRBJ2-5, with 10 bases that match TRBD2. Germline V lookup: CDR1 MGHRA, CDR2 YSYEKL. This CDR3 contains 16 residues. V lost 1 base to trimming and J lost 3 bases; unmatched junction nucleotides: 5. The CDR3 nucleotides read TGCGCCAGCAGCCAAGTATGGACTAGCGGTGAAGAGACCCAGTACTTC. Its protein is CASSQVWTSGEETQYF.